The 19 T cell receptor beta chains below all came from one sample that was sequenced in a study of blood T cell repertoires in COVID-19. Measured with immunoSEQ multiplex PCR; TCRdb has only the in-frame clones, and not every one. The data hold approximately 190,000 clones, with roughly 85% observed a single time. Source material: peripheral blood. These receptors came from a man aged 55 to 70 with active or convalescent COVID-19.

The genes are TRBV2 and TRBJ1-5, with D perhaps TRBD1 (6 bases). This CDR3 region has 14 residues. The V gene's germline CDR1 is SNHLY and CDR2 FYNNEI. Trimming cost V 7 bases and J 0 bases, with 10 bases left between them. The CDR3 DNA is TGTGCCAGCACAGGGGCCAATAGCAATCAGCCCCAGCATTTT. Its protein is CASTGANSNQPQHF.

This clone came up a few times. The rearrangement uses TRBV5-1 and TRBJ1-6; 12 nucleotides match TRBD1. Germline CDR1 reads SGHRS; CDR2 reads YFSETQ. V lost 0 bases and J lost 9; bases outside the gene matches: 1. This CDR3 has 15 residues. CDR3 sequence: CASSLGGQGASPLHF. The DNA of the CDR3 is TGCGCCAGCAGCTTGGGGGGACAGGGGGCTTCACCCCTCCACTTT.

This chain uses TRBV7-2 with TRBJ1-4; D possibly corresponds to TRBD1 (6 bases). V shed 3 bases and J shed 1 base, with 6 bases lying between them. Germline CDR1 reads SGHTA; CDR2 reads FQGNSA. The length of the CDR3 is 14 residues. The CDR3 coding sequence is TGTGCCAGCAGCTTCAGGGGAACTAATGAAAAACTGTTTTTT. Amino acids: CASSFRGTNEKLFF.

V usage is TRBV2 and J usage is TRBJ1-6, with a possible D match to TRBD1 (5 bases). There are 14 residues in the CDR3. V was clipped by 6 bases and J by 9 bases, with 15 bases between them. CDR1 is SNHLY, CDR2 FYNNEI, per germline. The CDR3 protein is CASRRDGRASPLHF. The CDR3 DNA follows: TGTGCCAGCAGGAGGGACGGGAGGGCTTCACCCCTCCACTTT.

In this sample, this clone turned up once. The V call is TRBV7-9, the J call TRBJ1-2, with D possibly TRBD1 on 5 matching bases. The CDR3 runs to 12 residues. CDR1 and CDR2 from the germline V gene are SEHNR and FQNEAQ (reference sequence). The germline V and J ends were trimmed by 7 bases and 5 bases, with 11 bases remaining between them. CDR3 DNA sequence: TGTGCCAGCACAGGCGGGGGTTATGGCTACACCTTC. It translates to CASTGGGYGYTF.

The sample holds a few counts of this clone. This chain links TRBV4-2 with TRBJ2-7; tentatively, D is TRBD2 (6 bases). CDR1 and CDR2 (germline): LGHNA, YNFKEQ. The CDR3 sequence is 14 residues long. Deletions cut 2 bases from V and 5 bases from J, with 13 bases between. For the CDR3, the DNA is TGTGCCAGCAGCCAACGGGACTCCGGGGACGAGCAGTACTTC. Translating gives CASSQRDSGDEQYF.

V and J are TRBV2 and TRBJ2-1; 9 bases map to TRBD1. The CDR3 length is 16 residues. Germline CDR1 reads SNHLY; CDR2 reads FYNNEI. Germline trimming cut 4 bases from V and 5 bases from J; bases unmatched to any gene: 9. The CDR3: CASSGPGTGRDNEQFF. Written as DNA, the CDR3 is TGTGCCAGCAGTGGTCCCGGGACAGGGCGAGACAATGAGCAGTTCTTC.

The V and J genes are TRBV6-6 and TRBJ1-5, with 11 bases lining up with TRBD1. Germline V gene lookup returns CDR1 MNHNY and CDR2 SVGAGI (reference sequence). The V gene end was trimmed by 6 bases and the J gene end by 6 bases; junction bases not matched to a gene: 4. This CDR3 contains 14 residues. The chain's CDR3 is CASSGQGARQPQHF. Written as DNA, the CDR3 is TGTGCCAGCAGCGGACAGGGGGCGCGTCAGCCCCAGCATTTT.

The chain links TRBV6-5 to TRBJ1-1; the D is unclear. Trimming removed 0 bases from V and 5 bases from J, with 13 bases in between. The CDR3 consists of 15 residues. CDR1 is MNHEY, CDR2 SVGAGI, per germline. The CDR3 loop reads CASSYSLGGRTEAFF. The CDR3 DNA follows: TGTGCCAGCAGTTACTCTCTGGGCGGGCGAACTGAAGCTTTCTTT.

In nucleotides, the CDR3 is TGCGCCAGCAAGGGGTTAGACACAGATACGCAGTATTTT. Translation gives CASKGLDTDTQYF. This chain joins TRBV5-1 and TRBJ2-3; D may be TRBD1 (5 bases). The CDR3 is made up of 13 amino acids. The germline V and J ends were trimmed by 6 bases and 2 bases, with 10 bases remaining between them. Germline values: CDR1 SGHRS, CDR2 YFSETQ.

This chain joins TRBV24-1 and TRBJ1-2, with a weak D call TRBD1 (5 bases). The germline V gene encodes CDR1 KGHDR and CDR2 SFDVKD. V lost 1 base, J lost 2 bases, and 7 bases lay in between. The CDR3 covers 14 residues. DNA of the CDR3: TGTGCCACCAGTGATTTTGACAGCAACTATGGCTACACCTTC. Encoded protein: CATSDFDSNYGYTF.

DNA of the CDR3: TGTGCCAGCCAACAGGTGCAGGACAATCAGCCCCAGCATTTT. Translated: CASQQVQDNQPQHF. The chain uses TRBV2 and TRBJ1-5, with TRBD1 as a possible D gene (5 bases). Germline CDR1 reads SNHLY; CDR2 reads FYNNEI. V lost 8 bases, J lost 3 bases, and 14 bases lay in between. This CDR3 has 14 residues.

The gene calls are TRBV11-2 and TRBJ2-7; tentative D call: TRBD1 (6 bases). The CDR3 covers 15 residues. Germline CDR1 reads SGHAT; CDR2 reads FQNNGV. Trimming took off 2 bases at V and 3 bases at J, with 14 bases between the two ends. The CDR3 region has the DNA TGTGCCAGCAGCTTAACGACAGGCCCCTACTACGAGCAGTACTTC. Translation: CASSLTTGPYYEQYF. The complete variable domain, with remaining parts taken from reference TRBV11-2 and TRBJ2-7, reads EAGVAQSPRYKIIEKRQSVAFWCNPISGHATLYWYQQILGQGPKLLIQFQNNGVVDDSQLPKDRFSAERLKGVDSTLKIQPAKLEDSAVYLCASSLTTGPYYEQYFGPGTRLTVT.

This clone appeared a few times. CDR3 bases: TGTGCCAGCAGGCAAACCAGTGGAGCGAAGGGGTCCCAGTACTTC. Encoded protein: CASRQTSGAKGSQYF. V and J are TRBV6-5 and TRBJ2-5; possible D gene TRBD1, 5 bases. V lost 6 bases to trimming and J lost 9 bases, with 23 bases between them. The germline gives CDR1 MNHEY, CDR2 SVGAGI. This CDR3 is built from 15 residues.

This sequence joins TRBV6-5 and TRBJ1-2; D is perhaps TRBD1 (5 bases). The germline V gene encodes CDR1 MNHEY and CDR2 SVGAGI. CDR3 length equals 13 residues. V lost 6 bases and J lost 8, with 16 bases in between. The CDR3 region has the DNA TGTGCCAGCAGGACGGCGGGGCCTTGGGGCTACACCTTC. Its protein product is CASRTAGPWGYTF.

This clone was found once. V gene TRBV19 combines with J gene TRBJ2-5; 9 bases align to TRBD1. V dropped 8 bases and J dropped 5; count of bases not matched to a gene: 9. Germline CDR1 is LNHDA and CDR2 is SQIVND (reference sequence). The CDR3 is 14 amino acids. The CDR3 sequence is CASAWQDRGETQYF. DNA of the CDR3: TGTGCCAGTGCCTGGCAGGACAGGGGTGAGACCCAGTACTTC.

The chain combines TRBV6-2 or TRBV6-3 with TRBJ1-2, with a weak D call TRBD1 (6 bases). The ends were cut back, 4 bases at V and 2 bases at J, with 14 bases in the middle. The CDR3 covers 15 residues. Germline V gene sequence: CDR1 MNHEY, CDR2 SVGEGT. CDR3 coding DNA: TGTGCCAGCAGTTCGGGGGGGGCTGGGAACTATGGCTACACCTTC. As protein: CASSSGGAGNYGYTF.

This clone was observed once. This sequence joins TRBV6-5 and TRBJ1-6, with D tentatively TRBD1 (5 bases). Germline V lookup: CDR1 MNHEY, CDR2 SVGAGI. V gave up 6 bases and J gave up 5 bases, with 8 bases separating them. This CDR3 contains 13 residues. CDR3 DNA sequence: TGTGCCAGCAGCGACAGCCATAATTCACCCCTCCACTTT. This codes for CASSDSHNSPLHF.

V and J are TRBV5-4 and TRBJ2-2; 14 positions match TRBD2. The germline V gene has CDR1 SGHNT and CDR2 YYREEE (reference sequence). This CDR3 contains 16 residues. The V gene end was trimmed by 3 bases and the J gene end by 7 bases; junction bases not matched to a gene: 5. Written as DNA, the CDR3 is TGTGCCAGCAGCTCGACTAGCGGGGGGGCGGACGGGGAGCTGTTTTTT. It specifies CASSSTSGGADGELFF.